Presented here are 16 T cell receptor beta chains from one specimen sequenced in a study of cytomegalovirus exposure and HLA in healthy donors. PCR employed 60 Vbeta and 13 Jbeta primers. TCRdb keeps only in-frame clones here, not all; method: immunoSEQ multiplex PCR. Of some 140,000 clones listed, about four fifths were seen once; the top ten hold 3.1%. Sequencing was done on a sample of PBMCs. The origin of the receptors is a female donor in good health and CMV-seronegative.

As for this clone: Other DNA variants within this sample encode the same CDR3. The chain employs TRBV5-1 and TRBJ1-1; 7 nucleotides align to TRBD1. This CDR3 has 14 residues. Trimming removed 0 bases from V and 4 bases from J; junction bases left unmatched: 3. Germline values: CDR1 SGHRS, CDR2 YFSETQ. CDR3 loop: CASSLEGGSTEAFF. The CDR3 DNA reads TGCGCCAGCAGCTTGGAAGGGGGCTCCACTGAAGCTTTCTTT.

This clone was seen once. The chain employs TRBV5-4 and TRBJ2-1; 10 positions match TRBD2. V lost 7 bases and J lost 3; bases outside the gene matches: 10. The CDR3 has 16 residues. Germline CDR1 SGHNT, CDR2 YYREEE (reference sequence). The CDR3 protein is CASGQAGLAVYNEQFF. CDR3 DNA sequence: TGTGCCAGCGGGCAAGCAGGACTAGCGGTCTACAATGAGCAGTTCTTC.

This clone was seen a handful of times. The V gene is TRBV6-1, the J gene TRBJ2-6; D uncertain. This CDR3 has 13 amino acids. V dropped 7 bases and J dropped 0 bases, with 4 bases sitting between them. Germline V gene lookup returns CDR1 MNHNS and CDR2 SASEGT. The CDR3, as DNA: TGTGCCAGCACGAGCTCTGGGGCCAACGTCCTGACTTTC. As protein: CASTSSGANVLTF.

This chain connects TRBV6-1 to TRBJ2-7, with D tentatively TRBD2 (6 bases). The V end lost 4 bases, the J end lost 0 bases, and 7 bases lay between the germline ends. Germline V gene sequence: CDR1 MNHNS, CDR2 SASEGT. There are 13 residues in the CDR3. The CDR3 protein is CASSADYSYEQYF. CDR3 nucleotide sequence: TGTGCCAGCAGTGCGGACTACTCCTACGAGCAGTACTTC.

The rearrangement uses TRBV5-1 and TRBJ1-4, with 7 bases matching TRBD1. J was trimmed by 3 bases and V by 4 bases; bases with no gene match: 6. Germline V gives CDR1 SGHRS, CDR2 YFSETQ. This CDR3 is 15 amino acids long. For the CDR3, the DNA is TGCGCCAGCAGCCCCCGGGACAGCCCTAATGAAAAACTGTTTTTT. Translation: CASSPRDSPNEKLFF.

The chain couples TRBV9 to TRBJ2-6; no reliable D call. The CDR3 has 15 residues. Per the germline V gene, CDR1 is SGDLS and CDR2 is YYNGEE. Trimming took 3 bases from V and 0 from J, leaving 7 bases between them. The DNA of the CDR3 is TGTGCCAGCAGCGCCAGTCCCTCTGGGGCCAACGTCCTGACTTTC. Translation gives CASSASPSGANVLTF. Complete variable domain (other parts from reference TRBV9 and TRBJ2-6): DSGVTQTPKHLITATGQRVTLRCSPRSGDLSVYWYQQSLDQGLQFLIQYYNGEERAKGNILERFSAQQFPDLHSELNLSSLELGDSALYFCASSASPSGANVLTFGAGSRLTVL.

The chain uses TRBV18 and TRBJ2-5; a possible D gene is TRBD2 (6 bases). This CDR3 is 14 amino acids long. Germline V gene sequence: CDR1 KGHSH, CDR2 LQKENI. V shed 6 bases and J shed 4 bases, with 15 bases lying between them. CDR3 coding DNA: TGTGCCAGCTCTCCGACCCGGCGGGGAGAGACCCAGTACTTC. Amino acid sequence: CASSPTRRGETQYF. Based on the CDR3 plus reference TRBV18 and TRBJ2-5, the full variable domain is NAGVMQNPRHLVRRRGQEARLRCSPMKGHSHVYWYRQLPEEGLKFMVYLQKENIIDESGMPKERFSAEFPKEGPSILRIQQVVRGDSAAYFCASSPTRRGETQYFGPGTRLLVL.

V is TRBV6-5 and J is TRBJ1-4; no firm D call. Germline-derived CDR1 and CDR2 are MNHEY and SVGAGI. The germline V and J ends were trimmed by 7 bases and 6 bases, with 18 bases remaining between them. CDR3 length equals 15 residues. CDR3 bases: TGTGCCAGCAACCCCGACCCTGGAGGCTATGAAAAACTGTTTTTT. Translating gives CASNPDPGGYEKLFF.

This chain uses TRBV2 with TRBJ1-3, with a tentative D call TRBD1 (5 bases). V was trimmed by 4 bases and J by 4 bases, leaving 11 bases between them. The CDR3 loop spans 14 amino acids. The germline gives CDR1 SNHLY, CDR2 FYNNEI. CDR3 region: CASSAGMGGNTIYF. The CDR3 bases are TGTGCCAGCAGTGCAGGGATGGGGGGAAACACCATATATTTT.

The chain recombines TRBV28 with TRBJ1-2, with no clear D. Germline values: CDR1 MDHEN, CDR2 SYDVKM. The CDR3 covers 15 residues. V was pared by 6 bases and J by 2 bases, with 16 bases between. The CDR3 DNA follows: TGTGCCAGCAGCCCGGGAGGTTCGGGAAACTATGGCTACACCTTC. It translates to CASSPGGSGNYGYTF.

This chain joins TRBV5-8 and TRBJ2-7; D is perhaps TRBD1 (6 bases). With 5 bases removed from V and 0 bases from J, the gap between germline ends came to 15 bases. Germline V gene lookup returns CDR1 SGHTS and CDR2 YDEGEE. This CDR3 spans 15 amino acids. The CDR3 coding sequence is TGTGCCAGCAGGAGTACAGGGTCTCTCTCCTACGAGCAGTACTTC. This translates into CASRSTGSLSYEQYF.

The CDR3 region has the DNA TGTGCCAGCAGCGTAGGAGCGAGGTCTTACAATGAGCAGTTCTTC. Its protein product is CASSVGARSYNEQFF. The J gene is TRBJ2-1, the V gene TRBV9; D remains unclear. With 0 bases removed from V and 4 bases from J, the gap between germline ends came to 11 bases. This CDR3 contains 15 residues. CDR1 is SGDLS, CDR2 YYNGEE, per germline.

The CDR3 reads CASSLQGGQPQHF. CDR3 nucleotides: TGTGCCAGCAGCTTACAGGGAGGGCAGCCCCAGCATTTT. The V call is TRBV7-6, the J call TRBJ1-5, with D possibly TRBD1 on 5 matching bases. Germline V gives CDR1 SGHVS, CDR2 FNYEAQ. The CDR3 contains 13 residues. V dropped 2 bases and J dropped 7 bases, with 9 bases sitting between them. The full variable domain, in which reference TRBV7-6 and TRBJ1-5 provide the parts outside the CDR3, is GAGVSQSPRYKVTKRGQDVALRCDPISGHVSLYWYRQALGQGPEFLTYFNYEAQQDKSGLPNDRFSAERPEGSISTLTIQRTEQRDSAMYRCASSLQGGQPQHFGDGTRLSIL.

The chain joins TRBV15 to TRBJ2-6; D is possibly TRBD1 (6 bases). Germline lookup yields CDR1 LNHNV and CDR2 YYDKDF (reference sequence). The V end was cut by 0 bases, the J end by 0 bases, with 18 bases between. The CDR3 extends over 20 amino acids. CDR3 region: CATSREGAGRVPSGANVLTF. CDR3 DNA sequence: TGTGCCACCAGCAGAGAGGGGGCAGGGAGAGTGCCCTCTGGGGCCAACGTCCTGACTTTC.

This clone was seen a few times. V usage is TRBV4-3 and J usage is TRBJ2-7; tentative D call: TRBD2 (5 bases). V dropped 1 base and J dropped 4 bases, with 14 bases sitting between them. The CDR3 extends over 15 amino acids. Germline CDR1 LGHNA, CDR2 YSLEER. The chain's CDR3 is CASSQGTLWKYEQYF. In DNA form, the CDR3 reads TGCGCCAGCAGCCAAGGGACTCTGTGGAAATACGAGCAGTACTTC.

This chain joins TRBV2 and TRBJ2-7; D not certain. Between the trimmed V and J ends, which lost 3 bases and 3 bases, there was a span of 3 bases. CDR1 is SNHLY and CDR2 is FYNNEI in the germline V gene. The CDR3 loop spans 11 amino acids. CDR3 region: CASSDHYEQYF. The CDR3 region has the DNA TGTGCCAGCAGTGACCACTACGAGCAGTACTTC.